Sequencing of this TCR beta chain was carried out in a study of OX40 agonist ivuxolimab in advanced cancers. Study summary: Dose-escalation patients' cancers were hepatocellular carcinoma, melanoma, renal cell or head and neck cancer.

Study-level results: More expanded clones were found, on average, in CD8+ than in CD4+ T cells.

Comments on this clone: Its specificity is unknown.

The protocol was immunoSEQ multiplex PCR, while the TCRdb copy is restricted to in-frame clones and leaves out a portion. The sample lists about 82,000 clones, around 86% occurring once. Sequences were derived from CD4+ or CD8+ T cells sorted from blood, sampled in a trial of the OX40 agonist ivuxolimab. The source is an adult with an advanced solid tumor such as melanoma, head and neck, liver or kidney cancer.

Written as DNA, the CDR3 is TGTGCCAGCAGCTTTGGGACTAGCGAAAGCGAGCAGTACTTC. This encodes CASSFGTSESEQYF. J is TRBJ2-7 and V is TRBV5-6, with 10 bases aligning to TRBD2. Germline V lookup: CDR1 SGHDT, CDR2 YYEEEE. The length of the CDR3 is 14 residues. The trim removed 2 bases at V and 6 bases at J, leaving 5 bases unmatched.